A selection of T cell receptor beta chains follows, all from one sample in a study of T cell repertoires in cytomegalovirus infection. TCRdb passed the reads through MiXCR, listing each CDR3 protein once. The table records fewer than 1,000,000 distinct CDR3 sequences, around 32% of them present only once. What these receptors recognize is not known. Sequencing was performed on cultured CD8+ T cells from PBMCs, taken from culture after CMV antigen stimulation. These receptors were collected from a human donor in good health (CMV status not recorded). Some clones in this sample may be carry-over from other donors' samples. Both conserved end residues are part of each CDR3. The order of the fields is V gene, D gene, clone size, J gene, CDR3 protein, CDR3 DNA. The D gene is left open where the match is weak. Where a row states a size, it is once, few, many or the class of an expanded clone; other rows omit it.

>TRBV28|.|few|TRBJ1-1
CASTARGGEDTEAFF
TGTGCCAGCACGGCCCGGGGGGGCGAGGACACTGAAGCTTTCTTT
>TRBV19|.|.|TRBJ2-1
CASSILGYNEQFF
TGTGCCAGTAGTATCTTGGGTTACAATGAGCAGTTCTTC
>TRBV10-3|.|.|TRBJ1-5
CAISKEGSPNQPQHF
TGTGCCATCAGCAAGGAGGGCAGCCCCAATCAGCCCCAGCATTTT
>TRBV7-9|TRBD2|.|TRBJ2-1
CASSVGGLNNEQFF
TGTGCCAGCAGCGTCGGGGGACTAAACAATGAGCAGTTCTTC
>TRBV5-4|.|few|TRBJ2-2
CASSTPTPTGELFF
TGTGCCAGCAGCACCCCGACACCTACCGGGGAGCTGTTTTTT
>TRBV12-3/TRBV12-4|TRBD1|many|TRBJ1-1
CASSLRGPTEAFF
TGTGCCAGCAGTTTAAGGGGGCCCACTGAAGCTTTCTTT
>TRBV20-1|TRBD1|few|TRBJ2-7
CSALDREFDEQYF
TGCAGTGCTTTGGACAGGGAGTTCGACGAGCAGTACTTC
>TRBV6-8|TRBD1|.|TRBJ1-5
CASSPGQGEFQPQHF
TGTGCCAGCAGCCCCGGACAGGGAGAATTTCAGCCCCAGCATTTT
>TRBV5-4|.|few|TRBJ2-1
CASSPEVGNTNSYNEQFF
TGTGCCAGCAGCCCGGAGGTAGGGAACACAAACTCCTACAATGAGCAGTTCTTC
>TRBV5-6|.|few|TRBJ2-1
CASSIQDLYNEQFF
TGTGCCAGCAGCATCCAGGACCTCTACAATGAGCAGTTCTTC
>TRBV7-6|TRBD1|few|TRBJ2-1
CASSLGTQGEQFF
TGTGCCAGCAGCTTAGGGACACAGGGGGAGCAGTTCTTC
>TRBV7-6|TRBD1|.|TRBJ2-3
CASTLGATGGTDTQYF
TGTGCCAGCACCCTGGGCGCGACAGGGGGGACAGATACGCAGTATTTT
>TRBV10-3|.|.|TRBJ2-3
CAIERERSDTQYF
TGTGCCATCGAGAGGGAACGGTCAGATACGCAGTATTTT
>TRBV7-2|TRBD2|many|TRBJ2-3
CASSPWTSGGVSTDTQYF
TGTGCCAGCAGCCCCTGGACTAGCGGGGGGGTTAGCACAGATACGCAGTATTTT
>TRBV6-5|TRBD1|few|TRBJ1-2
CASSGQGAVDYGYTF
TGTGCCAGCAGTGGACAGGGGGCCGTGGACTATGGCTACACCTTC
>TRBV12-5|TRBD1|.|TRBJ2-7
CASGLAPGQGLYEQYF
TGTGCTAGTGGTTTGGCCCCGGGACAGGGTTTGTACGAGCAGTACTTC
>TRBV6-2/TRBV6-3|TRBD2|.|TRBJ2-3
CANLWTRVQRGDMNTQYF
TGTGCCAACCTATGGACCCGGGTTCAGCGGGGGGACATGAATACGCAGTATTTT
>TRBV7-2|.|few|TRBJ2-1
CASSPPGTYNEQFF
TGTGCCAGCAGCCCTCCGGGAACCTACAATGAGCAGTTCTTC
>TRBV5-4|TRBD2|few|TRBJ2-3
CASRGPAGGSSTDTQYF
TGTGCCAGCCGGGGGCCTGCGGGGGGTTCTAGCACAGATACGCAGTATTTT
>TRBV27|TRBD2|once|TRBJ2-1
CASKKWGGRNEQFF
TGTGCCAGCAAGAAATGGGGGGGAAGGAATGAGCAGTTCTTC
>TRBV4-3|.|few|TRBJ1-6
CASSQDSTGFSPLHF
TGCGCCAGCAGCCAAGATAGTACAGGGTTTTCACCCCTCCACTTT
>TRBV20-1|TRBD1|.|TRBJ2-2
CSARADRGLAGELFF
TGCAGTGCTAGGGCGGACAGGGGGCTGGCCGGGGAGCTGTTTTTT
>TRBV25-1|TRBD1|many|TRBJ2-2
CASTTDRGLTGELFF
TGTGCCAGCACCACGGACAGGGGGCTTACCGGGGAGCTGTTTTTT
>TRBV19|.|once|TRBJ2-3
CASSIWATGTDTQYF
TGTGCCAGTAGTATTTGGGCTACGGGCACAGATACGCAGTATTTT
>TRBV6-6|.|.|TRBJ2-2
CASNSQADTGELFF
TGTGCCAGCAATAGCCAAGCGGACACCGGGGAGCTGTTTTTT
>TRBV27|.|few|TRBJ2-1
CATGEGRADEGEQFF
TGTGCCACCGGAGAGGGGCGGGCGGACGAGGGGGAGCAGTTCTTC
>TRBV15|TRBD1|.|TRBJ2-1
CATSRDPGQYNEQFF
TGTGCCACCAGCAGAGATCCGGGACAGTACAATGAGCAGTTCTTC
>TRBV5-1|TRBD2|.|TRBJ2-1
CASSSGLAGADEQFF
TGCGCCAGCAGCTCGGGACTAGCGGGGGCGGATGAGCAGTTCTTC
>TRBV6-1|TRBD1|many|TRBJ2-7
CASSDSDRGDYEQYF
TGTGCCAGCAGTGACTCGGACAGGGGAGACTACGAGCAGTACTTC
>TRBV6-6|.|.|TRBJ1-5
CASRPGQGHQPQHF
TGTGCCAGCCGGCCGGGGCAGGGTCATCAGCCCCAGCATTTT
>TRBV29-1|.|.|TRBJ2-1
CSASRAYEQFF
TGCAGCGCAAGCCGGGCCTATGAGCAGTTCTTC
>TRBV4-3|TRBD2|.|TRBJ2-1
CASSQARGGLAGRYLYNEQFF
TGCGCCAGCAGCCAAGCGAGAGGTGGACTAGCGGGGCGCTACCTCTACAATGAGCAGTTCTTC
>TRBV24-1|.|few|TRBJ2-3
CATSDSRDQDTDTQYF
TGTGCCACCAGTGATTCCCGGGACCAAGACACAGATACGCAGTATTTT
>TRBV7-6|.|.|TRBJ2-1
CASSLTWGRGLRDEQFF
TGTGCCAGCAGCTTAACATGGGGTAGGGGACTTAGGGATGAGCAGTTCTTC
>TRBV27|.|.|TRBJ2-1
CASSFGTGFYNEQFF
TGTGCCAGCAGTTTCGGCACGGGGTTCTACAATGAGCAGTTCTTC
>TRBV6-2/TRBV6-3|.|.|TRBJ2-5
CASTPSLGGETQYF
TGTGCCAGCACCCCAAGTTTGGGAGGCGAGACCCAGTACTTC
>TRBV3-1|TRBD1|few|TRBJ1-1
CASSPGQGLKTEAFF
TGTGCCAGCAGCCCGGGACAGGGTTTGAAGACTGAAGCTTTCTTT
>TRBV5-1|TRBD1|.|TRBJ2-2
CASSPIRDRVPARNTGELFF
TGCGCCAGCAGCCCCATCCGGGACAGGGTCCCCGCGAGGAACACCGGGGAGCTGTTTTTT
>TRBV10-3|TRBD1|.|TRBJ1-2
CAITGEGQNYGYTF
TGTGCCATCACTGGGGAGGGACAGAACTATGGCTACACCTTC
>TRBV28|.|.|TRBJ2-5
CASSPYASEEETQYF
TGTGCCAGCAGTCCCTATGCTAGCGAGGAAGAGACCCAGTACTTC
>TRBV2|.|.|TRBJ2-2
CASSSGTVGTGELFF
TGTGCCAGCAGTTCCGGGACTGTCGGGACCGGGGAGCTGTTTTTT
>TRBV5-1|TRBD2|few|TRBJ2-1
CASSLKASGGYNEQFF
TGCGCCAGCAGCTTAAAAGCTAGCGGGGGGTACAATGAGCAGTTCTTC
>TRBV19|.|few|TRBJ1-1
CASSMTPDTEAFF
TGTGCCAGTAGTATGACTCCCGACACTGAAGCTTTCTTT
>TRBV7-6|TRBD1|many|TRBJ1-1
CASSLKRTGTTTEAFF
TGTGCCAGCAGCTTAAAGCGGACAGGGACAACCACTGAAGCTTTCTTT
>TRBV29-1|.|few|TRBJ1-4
CSVAGTDFEKLFF
TGCAGCGTTGCCGGGACGGATTTTGAAAAACTGTTTTTT
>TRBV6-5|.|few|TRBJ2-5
CASSYSGQGSGETQYF
TGTGCCAGCAGTTACTCAGGGCAGGGGTCGGGAGAGACCCAGTACTTC
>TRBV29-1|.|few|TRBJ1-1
CSVIIFMNTEAFF
TGCAGCGTGATAATTTTCATGAACACTGAAGCTTTCTTT
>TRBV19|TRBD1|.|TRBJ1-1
CASRRSGTGLNTEAFF
TGTGCCAGTAGGAGATCCGGGACAGGGTTGAACACTGAAGCTTTCTTT
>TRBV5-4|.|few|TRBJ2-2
CASSLGVDSTGELFF
TGTGCCAGCAGCTTGGGTGTGGATTCCACCGGGGAGCTGTTTTTT
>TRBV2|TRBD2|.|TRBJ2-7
CASSEEGLAGAEQYF
TGTGCCAGCAGTGAAGAGGGACTAGCGGGGGCCGAGCAGTACTTC
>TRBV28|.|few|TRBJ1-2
CASKPDSTAASTF
TGTGCCAGCAAGCCTGATTCGACAGCGGCCAGCACCTTC
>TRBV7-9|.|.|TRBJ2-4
CASSSPGPTTKNTQYF
TGTGCCAGCAGCTCTCCGGGGCCGACGACCAAAAACACTCAGTACTTC
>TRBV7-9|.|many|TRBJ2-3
CASSLVGEPTDTQYF
TGTGCCAGCAGCTTAGTTGGAGAGCCCACAGATACGCAGTATTTT
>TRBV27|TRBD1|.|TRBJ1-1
CASSPGTGPRAFF
TGTGCCAGCAGTCCCGGGACAGGACCGCGGGCTTTCTTT
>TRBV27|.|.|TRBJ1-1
CASSLSLAETEKAFF
TGTGCCAGCAGTTTATCTTTGGCAGAGACGGAAAAAGCTTTCTTT
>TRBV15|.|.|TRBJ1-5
CATSRDVGTTQPQHF
TGTGCCACCAGCAGAGATGTGGGGACAACCCAGCCCCAGCATTTT
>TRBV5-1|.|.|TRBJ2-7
CASGPSGEQYF
TGCGCCAGCGGACCCTCGGGCGAGCAGTACTTC